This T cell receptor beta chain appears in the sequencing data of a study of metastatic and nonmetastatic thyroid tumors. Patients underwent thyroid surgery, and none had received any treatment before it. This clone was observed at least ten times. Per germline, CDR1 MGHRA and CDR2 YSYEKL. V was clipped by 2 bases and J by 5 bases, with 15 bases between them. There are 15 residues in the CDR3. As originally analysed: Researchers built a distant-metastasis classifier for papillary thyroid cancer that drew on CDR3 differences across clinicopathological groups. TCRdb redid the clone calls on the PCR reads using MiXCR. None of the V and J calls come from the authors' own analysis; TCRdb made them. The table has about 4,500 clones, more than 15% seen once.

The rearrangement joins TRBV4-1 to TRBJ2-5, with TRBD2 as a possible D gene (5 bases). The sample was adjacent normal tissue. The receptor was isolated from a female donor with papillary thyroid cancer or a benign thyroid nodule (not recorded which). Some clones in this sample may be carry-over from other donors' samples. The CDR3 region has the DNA TGCGCCAGCAGCCAACATCACGGAGGTGGGGAGACCCAGTACTTC. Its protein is CASSQHHGGGETQYF.